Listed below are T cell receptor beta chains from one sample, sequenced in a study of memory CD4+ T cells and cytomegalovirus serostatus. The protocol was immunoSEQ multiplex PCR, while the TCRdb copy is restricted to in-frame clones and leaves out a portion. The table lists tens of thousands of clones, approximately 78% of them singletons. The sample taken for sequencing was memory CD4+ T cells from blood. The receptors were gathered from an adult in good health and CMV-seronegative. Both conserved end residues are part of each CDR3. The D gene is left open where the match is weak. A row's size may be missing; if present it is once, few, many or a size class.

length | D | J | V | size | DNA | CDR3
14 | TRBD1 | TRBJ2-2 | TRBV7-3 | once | TGTGCCAGCAGCCGCGACAGGGCCTCAGGGGAGCTGTTTTTT | CASSRDRASGELFF
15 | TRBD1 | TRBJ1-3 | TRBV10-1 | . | TGCGCCAGCAGCCTCCGAGGGGGCCCCGGAAACACCATATATTTT | CASSLRGGPGNTIYF
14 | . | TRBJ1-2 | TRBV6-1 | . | TGTGCCAGCAGTGAAGTTAGGACAAGCTATGGCTACACCTTC | CASSEVRTSYGYTF
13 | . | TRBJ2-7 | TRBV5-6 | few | TGTGCCAGCAGCTTGCGGAGCTCCTACGAGCAGTACTTC | CASSLRSSYEQYF
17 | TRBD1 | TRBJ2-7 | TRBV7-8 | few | TGTGCCAGCAGCTTAGGTGGACAGGGTTTCGTTTTCTACGAGCAGTACTTC | CASSLGGQGFVFYEQYF
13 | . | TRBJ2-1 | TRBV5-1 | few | TGCGCCAGCAGCCTTGGGACGGGTTATGAGCAGTTCTTC | CASSLGTGYEQFF
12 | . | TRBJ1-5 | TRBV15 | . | TGTGCCACCAGCTGGGGCGAGCAGCCCCAGCATTTT | CATSWGEQPQHF
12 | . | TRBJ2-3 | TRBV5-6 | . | TGTGCCAGCAGCCGGTATGGAGATACGCAGTATTTT | CASSRYGDTQYF
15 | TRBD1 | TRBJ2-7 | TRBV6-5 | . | TGTGCCAGCAGACGCGAACCGGACAGGTCCTACGAGCAGTACTTC | CASRREPDRSYEQYF
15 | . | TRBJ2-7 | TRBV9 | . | TGTGCCAGCAGCCTCTTGGGGGACTTAGCCTACGAGCAGTACTTC | CASSLLGDLAYEQYF
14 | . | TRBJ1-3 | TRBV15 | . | TGTGCCACCAGCAGAGGGACTGATGGAAACACCATATATTTT | CATSRGTDGNTIYF
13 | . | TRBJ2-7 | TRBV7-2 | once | TGTGCCAGCAGCTTGGACAGTCCCTACGAGCAGTACTTC | CASSLDSPYEQYF
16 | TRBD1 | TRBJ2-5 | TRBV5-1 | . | TGCGCCAGCAGCATGGCGGGACAGGGGGGCCAAGAGACCCAGTACTTC | CASSMAGQGGQETQYF
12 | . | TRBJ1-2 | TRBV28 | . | TGTGCCATCCTCGACGGCCGGAGGGGCTACACCTTC | CAILDGRRGYTF
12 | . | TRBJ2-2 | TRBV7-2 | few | TGTGCCAGCAGCTTAGGGGTCGGGGAGCTGTTTTTT | CASSLGVGELFF
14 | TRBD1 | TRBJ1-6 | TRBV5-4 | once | TGTGCCAGCAGCTTGCAGGGGGCTAATTCACCCCTCCACTTT | CASSLQGANSPLHF
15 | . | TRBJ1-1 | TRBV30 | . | TGTGCCTGGAGTGGTCATAGGGGCAAGAACACTGAAGCTTTCTTT | CAWSGHRGKNTEAFF
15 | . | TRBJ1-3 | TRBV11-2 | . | TGTGCCAGCAGCTCCCTTGCGGGTACTGGAAACACCATATATTTT | CASSSLAGTGNTIYF
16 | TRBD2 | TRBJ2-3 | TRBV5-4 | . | TGTGCCAGCAGCTCCGGACTAGCGGGGGGGACCGATACGCAGTATTTT | CASSSGLAGGTDTQYF
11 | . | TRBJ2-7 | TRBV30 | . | TGTGCCTGGAGTGACCCATACGAGCAGTACTTC | CAWSDPYEQYF
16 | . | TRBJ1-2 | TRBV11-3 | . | TGTGCCAGCAGCAATCATCAGGGCCAGGTTCGGGATGGCTACACCTTC | CASSNHQGQVRDGYTF
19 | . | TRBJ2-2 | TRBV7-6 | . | TGTGCCAGCAGCCTACTCTCCCCCCACAAGACTTTGAACACCGGGGAGCTGTTTTTT | CASSLLSPHKTLNTGELFF
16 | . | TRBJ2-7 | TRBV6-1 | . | TGTGCCAGCAGTGAAGCTGCGGTGACAAACCTCTACGAGCAGTACTTC | CASSEAAVTNLYEQYF
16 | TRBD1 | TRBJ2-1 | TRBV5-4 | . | TGTGCCAGCAGCTTGGAGGGGGACAGCTCCTACAATGAGCAGTTCTTC | CASSLEGDSSYNEQFF
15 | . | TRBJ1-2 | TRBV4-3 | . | TGCGCCAGCAGCCAAGCACTTTTACAGGGAGGAGGCTACACCTTC | CASSQALLQGGGYTF
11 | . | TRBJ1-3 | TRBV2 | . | TGTGCCAGCAGTCCTGGGAACACCATATATTTT | CASSPGNTIYF
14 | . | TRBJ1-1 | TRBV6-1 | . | TGTGCCAGCAGTGTTCCGTCGCTGAACACTGAAGCTTTCTTT | CASSVPSLNTEAFF
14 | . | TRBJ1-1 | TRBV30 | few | TGTGCCTGGAGTGTATCAGGGACGAAGAGAGAAGCTTTCTTT | CAWSVSGTKREAFF
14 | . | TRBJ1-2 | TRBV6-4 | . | TGTGCCAGCAAGGCTTCCGGGCCCCGAGAGGGCTACACCTTC | CASKASGPREGYTF
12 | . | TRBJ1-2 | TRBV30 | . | TGTGCCGCCCCGGGACACCACTATGGCTACACCTTC | CAAPGHHYGYTF
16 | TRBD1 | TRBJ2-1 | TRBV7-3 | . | TGTGCCAGCAGCTTAGGGCCCGGGACAGGCCCCAATGAGCAGTTCTTC | CASSLGPGTGPNEQFF
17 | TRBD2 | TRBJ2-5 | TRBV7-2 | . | TGTGCCAGCAGCTCCGATAGCGGGGGGGCCGGTGGAGAGACCCAGTACTTC | CASSSDSGGAGGETQYF
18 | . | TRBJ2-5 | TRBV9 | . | TGTGCCAGCAGCGTAGGGGAAAGGGGTGGACGGCCCGAAGAGACCCAGTACTTC | CASSVGERGGRPEETQYF
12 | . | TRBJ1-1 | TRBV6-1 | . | TGTGCCAGCAGAGTAGTCGGTACTGAAGCTTTCTTT | CASRVVGTEAFF
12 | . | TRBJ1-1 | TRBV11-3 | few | TGTGCCAGCTCAAAAGGGGACACTGAAGCTTTCTTT | CASSKGDTEAFF
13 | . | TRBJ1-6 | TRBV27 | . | TGTGCCATCCGGGGCTCCTATAATTCACCCCTCCACTTT | CAIRGSYNSPLHF
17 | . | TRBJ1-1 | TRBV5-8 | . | TGTGCCAGCAGCCTTACCCACGGGGCAGGGACGAACACTGAAGCTTTCTTT | CASSLTHGAGTNTEAFF
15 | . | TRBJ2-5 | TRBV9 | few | TGTGCCAGCAGCGTAGGCAGGGTGGACCTAGAGACCCAGTACTTC | CASSVGRVDLETQYF
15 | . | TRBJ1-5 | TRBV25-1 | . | TGTGCCAGCAGTGATTTTCAGGTACGAAATCAGCCCCAGCATTTT | CASSDFQVRNQPQHF
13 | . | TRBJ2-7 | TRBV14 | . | TGTGCCAGCAGCCAAGATCTAAGGGACGAGCAGTACTTC | CASSQDLRDEQYF
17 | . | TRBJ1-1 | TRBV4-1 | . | TGCGCCAGCAGCCAAGTTACAGCTCAAAGAATGAACACTGAAGCTTTCTTT | CASSQVTAQRMNTEAFF
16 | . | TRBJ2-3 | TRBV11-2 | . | TGTGCCAGCAGCTTAGTCAGGGGCGCCGGCACAGATACGCAGTATTTT | CASSLVRGAGTDTQYF